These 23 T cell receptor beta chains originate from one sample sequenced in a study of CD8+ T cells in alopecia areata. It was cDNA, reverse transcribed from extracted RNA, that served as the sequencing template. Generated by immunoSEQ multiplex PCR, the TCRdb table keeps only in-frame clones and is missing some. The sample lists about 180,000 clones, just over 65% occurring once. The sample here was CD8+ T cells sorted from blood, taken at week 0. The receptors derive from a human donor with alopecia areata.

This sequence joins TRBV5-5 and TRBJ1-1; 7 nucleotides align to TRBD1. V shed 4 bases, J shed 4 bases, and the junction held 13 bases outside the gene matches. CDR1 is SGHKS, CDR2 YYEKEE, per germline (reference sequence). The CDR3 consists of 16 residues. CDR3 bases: TGTGCCAGCAGCCCTTTGCAGGGGGAAATTAGCACTGAAGCTTTCTTT. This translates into CASSPLQGEISTEAFF.

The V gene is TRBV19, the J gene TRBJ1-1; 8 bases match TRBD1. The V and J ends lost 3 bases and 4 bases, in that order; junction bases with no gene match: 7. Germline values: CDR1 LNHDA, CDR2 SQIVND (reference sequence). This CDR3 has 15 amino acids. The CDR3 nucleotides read TGTGCCAGTAGTATTGTCCCGACAGGGGCCACTGAAGCTTTCTTT. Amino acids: CASSIVPTGATEAFF.

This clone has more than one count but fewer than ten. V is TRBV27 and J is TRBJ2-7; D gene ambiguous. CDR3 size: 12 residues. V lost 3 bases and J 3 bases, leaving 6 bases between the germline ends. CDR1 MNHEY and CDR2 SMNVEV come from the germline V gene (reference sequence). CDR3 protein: CASSFNNYEQYF. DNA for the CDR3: TGTGCCAGCAGTTTTAACAACTACGAGCAGTACTTC.

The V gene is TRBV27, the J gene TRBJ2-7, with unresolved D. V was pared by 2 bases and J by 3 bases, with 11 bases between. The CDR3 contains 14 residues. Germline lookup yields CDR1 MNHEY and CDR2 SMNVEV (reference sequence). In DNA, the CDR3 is TGTGCCAGCAGTTTAAACTCTCCTTTCTACGAGCAGTACTTC. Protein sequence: CASSLNSPFYEQYF.

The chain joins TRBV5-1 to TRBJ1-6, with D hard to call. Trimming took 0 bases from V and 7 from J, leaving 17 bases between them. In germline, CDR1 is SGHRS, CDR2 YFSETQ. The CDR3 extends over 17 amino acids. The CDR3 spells CASSLVPDKAPNSPLHF. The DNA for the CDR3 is TGCGCCAGCAGCTTGGTTCCCGATAAAGCCCCGAATTCACCCCTCCACTTT.

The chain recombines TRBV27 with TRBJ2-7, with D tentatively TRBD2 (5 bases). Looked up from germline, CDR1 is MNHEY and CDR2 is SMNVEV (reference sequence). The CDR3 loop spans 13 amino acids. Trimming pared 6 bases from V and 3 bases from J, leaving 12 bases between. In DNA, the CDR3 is TGTGCCAGCAGGGGTGGAGGAAACTACGAGCAGTACTTC. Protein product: CASRGGGNYEQYF.

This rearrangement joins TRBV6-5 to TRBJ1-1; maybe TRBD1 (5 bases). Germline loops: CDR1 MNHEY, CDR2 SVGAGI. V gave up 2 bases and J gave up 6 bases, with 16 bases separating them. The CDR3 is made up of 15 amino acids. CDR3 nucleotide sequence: TGTGCCAGCAGTTACCCCCTGGGGGGTTTCGCTGAAGCTTTCTTT. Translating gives CASSYPLGGFAEAFF.

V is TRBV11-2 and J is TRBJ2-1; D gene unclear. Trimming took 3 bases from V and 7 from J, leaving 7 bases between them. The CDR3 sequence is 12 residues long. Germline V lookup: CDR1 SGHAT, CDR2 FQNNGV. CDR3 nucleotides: TGTGCCAGCAGCTTCTACAGTAATGAGCAGTTCTTC. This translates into CASSFYSNEQFF.

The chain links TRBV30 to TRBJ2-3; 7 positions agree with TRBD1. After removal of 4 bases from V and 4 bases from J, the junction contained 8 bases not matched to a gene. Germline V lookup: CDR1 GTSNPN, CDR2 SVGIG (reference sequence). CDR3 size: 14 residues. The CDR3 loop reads CAWTTGDSSDTQYF. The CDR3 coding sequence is TGTGCCTGGACCACAGGGGATAGTTCAGATACGCAGTATTTT.

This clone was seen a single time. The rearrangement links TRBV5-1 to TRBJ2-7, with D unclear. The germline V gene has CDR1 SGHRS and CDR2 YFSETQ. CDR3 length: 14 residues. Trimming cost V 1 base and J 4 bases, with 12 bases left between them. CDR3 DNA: TGCGCCAGCAGCTTGTTGACGGAATCTTACGAGCAGTACTTC. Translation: CASSLLTESYEQYF.

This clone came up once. The CDR3 region has the DNA TGTGCCAGCATGGATCAGGGAACAAGCCATGAAAAACTGTTTTTT. Encoded protein: CASMDQGTSHEKLFF. The J gene is TRBJ1-4, the V gene TRBV6-6; perhaps TRBD1 as D (5 bases). With 7 bases removed from V and 6 bases from J, the gap between germline ends came to 18 bases. This CDR3 comprises 15 residues. Germline assignment: CDR1 MNHNY and CDR2 SVGAGI (reference sequence).

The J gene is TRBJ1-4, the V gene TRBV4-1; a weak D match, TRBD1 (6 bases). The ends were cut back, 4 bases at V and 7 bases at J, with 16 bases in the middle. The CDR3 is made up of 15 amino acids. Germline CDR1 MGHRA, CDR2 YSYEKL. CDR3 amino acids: CASSLRDNLGEKLFF. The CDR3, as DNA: TGCGCCAGCAGCCTGCGGGACAACTTGGGTGAAAAACTGTTTTTT.

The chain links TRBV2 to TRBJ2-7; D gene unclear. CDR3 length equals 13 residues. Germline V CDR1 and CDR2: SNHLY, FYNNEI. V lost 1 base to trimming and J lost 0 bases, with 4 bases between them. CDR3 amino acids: CASSEVISYEQYF. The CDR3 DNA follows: TGTGCCAGCAGTGAAGTTATCTCCTACGAGCAGTACTTC.

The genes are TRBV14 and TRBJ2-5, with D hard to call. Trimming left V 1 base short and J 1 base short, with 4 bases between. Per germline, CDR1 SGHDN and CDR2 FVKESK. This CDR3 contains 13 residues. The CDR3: CASSQVPQETQYF. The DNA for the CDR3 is TGTGCCAGCAGCCAAGTCCCCCAAGAGACCCAGTACTTC.

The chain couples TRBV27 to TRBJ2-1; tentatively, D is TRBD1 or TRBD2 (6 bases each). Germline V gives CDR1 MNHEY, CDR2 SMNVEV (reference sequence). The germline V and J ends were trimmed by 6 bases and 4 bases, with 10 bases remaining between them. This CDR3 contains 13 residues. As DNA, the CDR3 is TGTGCCAGCAGACAGGGACTTTACAATGAGCAGTTCTTC. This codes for CASRQGLYNEQFF.

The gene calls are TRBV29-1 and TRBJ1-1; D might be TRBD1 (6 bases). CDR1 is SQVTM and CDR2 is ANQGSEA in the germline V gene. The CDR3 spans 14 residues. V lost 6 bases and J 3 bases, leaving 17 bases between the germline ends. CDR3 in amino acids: CSVRTAASDTEAFF. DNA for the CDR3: TGCAGCGTAAGGACAGCCGCGAGTGACACTGAAGCTTTCTTT.

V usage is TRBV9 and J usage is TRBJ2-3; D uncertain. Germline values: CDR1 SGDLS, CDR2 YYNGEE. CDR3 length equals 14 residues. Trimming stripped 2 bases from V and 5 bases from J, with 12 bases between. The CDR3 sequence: CASSVPPGKDTQYF. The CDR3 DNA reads TGTGCCAGCAGCGTCCCGCCTGGGAAAGATACGCAGTATTTT.

The CDR3 protein is CASSPGKIAKTQYF. The CDR3 DNA is TGTGCCAGCAGTCCCGGGAAGATTGCGAAGACCCAGTACTTC. This sequence joins TRBV2 and TRBJ2-5; TRBD2 might be the D (5 bases). V lost 5 bases to trimming and J lost 6 bases, with 16 bases between them. CDR1 SNHLY and CDR2 FYNNEI come from the germline V gene. The CDR3 length is 14 residues. The full variable domain, in which reference TRBV2 and TRBJ2-5 provide the parts outside the CDR3, is EPEVTQTPSHQVTQMGQEVILRCVPISNHLYFYWYRQILGQKVEFLVSFYNNEISEKSEIFDDQFSVERPDGSNFTLKIRSTKLEDSAMYFCASSPGKIAKTQYFGPGTRLLVL.

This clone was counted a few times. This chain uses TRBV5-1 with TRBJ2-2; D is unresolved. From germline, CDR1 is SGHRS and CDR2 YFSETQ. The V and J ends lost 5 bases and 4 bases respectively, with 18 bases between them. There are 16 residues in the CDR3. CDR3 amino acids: CASRLTIKGTTGELFF. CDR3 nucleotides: TGCGCCAGCAGATTGACCATAAAGGGCACCACCGGGGAGCTGTTTTTT.

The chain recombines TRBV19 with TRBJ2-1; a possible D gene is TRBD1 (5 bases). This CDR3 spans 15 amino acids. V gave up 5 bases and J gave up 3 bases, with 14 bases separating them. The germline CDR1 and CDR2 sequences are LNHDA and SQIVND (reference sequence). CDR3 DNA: TGTGCCAGTAGTCCCTCAGGGTCCGTCTACAATGAGCAGTTCTTC. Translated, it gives CASSPSGSVYNEQFF.

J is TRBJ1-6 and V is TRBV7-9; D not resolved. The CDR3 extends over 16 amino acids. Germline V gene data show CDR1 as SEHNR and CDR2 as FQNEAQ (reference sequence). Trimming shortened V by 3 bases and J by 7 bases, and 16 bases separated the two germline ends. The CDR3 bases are TGTGCCAGCAGCTTGGGCCCGACGAGCCGGAATTCACCCCTCCACTTT. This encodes CASSLGPTSRNSPLHF.

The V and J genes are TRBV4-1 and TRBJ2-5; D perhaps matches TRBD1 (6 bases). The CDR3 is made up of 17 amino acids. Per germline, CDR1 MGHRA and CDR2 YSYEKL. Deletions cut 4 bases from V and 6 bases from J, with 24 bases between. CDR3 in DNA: TGCGCCAGCAGCCTATTTGTCCAGGGGCGCGGTGATCAGACCCAGTACTTC. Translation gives CASSLFVQGRGDQTQYF.

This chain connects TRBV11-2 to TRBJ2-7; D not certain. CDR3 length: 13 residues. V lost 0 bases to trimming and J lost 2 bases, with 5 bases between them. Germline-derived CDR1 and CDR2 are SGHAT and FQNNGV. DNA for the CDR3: TGTGCCAGCAGCTTAGATAGCCCCTACGAGCAGTACTTC. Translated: CASSLDSPYEQYF.